This T cell receptor (beta chain) emerged from a study of blood T cell repertoires in COVID-19. On the study more broadly: Both acute and convalescent COVID-19 samples were obtained from the United States, Italy and Spain. Sample material is recorded as cDNA or gDNA derived from T cells, B-cell-depleted T cells, or PBMCs.

It was during active infection that Seattle patients were enrolled and then longitudinally followed. The authors' processing: Counts of nucleated cells, estimated from reference gene primer amplification, were obtained. Produced via immunoSEQ multiplex PCR; TCRdb's table is partial and in-frame only. The V and J calls and clone size were taken over from that table, and D and trimming were inferred from the DNA. This table has hundreds of thousands of clones, about 90% appearing once. This clone was observed once. CDR1 and CDR2 (germline): MNHEY, SVGAGI. Trimming cost V 0 bases and J 14 bases; bases outside gene matches: 8. The CDR3 totals 14 residues.

The TCR was taken from a middle-aged woman with COVID-19, enrolled during active disease. This sequence joins TRBV6-5 and TRBJ1-2, with 11 positions matching TRBD1. Sequences were obtained from peripheral blood. The CDR3 bases are TGTGCCAGCAGTTACTCGGCCGGACAGGGGGCAAATACCTTC. Protein: CASSYSAGQGANTF.